Following are 10 T cell receptor beta chains from one sample sequenced in a study of beta chain features in type 1 diabetes (dated by TCRdb to the late 2010s). The library was obtained by the immunoSEQ multiplex PCR assay. The High Capacity cDNA Reverse Transcription Kit was used to reverse transcribe all of the isolated RNA, meaning that expressed TCRB transcripts were what got sequenced. TCRdb re-hosts the immuneACCESS table, in-frame sequences only. Its copies lack some clones; in the studies checked, an unresolved V gene accounts for under half of them, and the cause for the rest is not known. This sample lists hundreds of thousands of clones; 55% to 70% were detected once. The ten largest clones capture 0.053% of the sample. Sequenced input: naive CD4+ T cells from blood. The sample's cell subset or site label is to be understood as: true naive CD4+ T cells. These TCRs come from a young man in good health.

This chain links TRBV7-2 with TRBJ2-5; D is possibly TRBD2 (6 bases). Per germline, CDR1 SGHTA and CDR2 FQGNSA. Trimming took 6 bases from V and 2 from J, leaving 13 bases between them. CDR3 length: 14 residues. CDR3 nucleotide sequence: TGTGCCAGCAGTCCCCAGACTAGTCAAGAGACCCAGTACTTC. This translates into CASSPQTSQETQYF.

The sample holds one count of this clone. The chain has TRBV15 and TRBJ2-5; D is perhaps TRBD2 (7 bases). CDR1 LNHNV and CDR2 YYDKDF come from the germline V gene (reference sequence). V was shortened by 0 bases and J by 5 bases, with 13 bases between the two germline ends. This CDR3 comprises 15 residues. The CDR3 region has the DNA TGTGCCACCAGCAGAGATATCGGGGGGCCGGAGACCCAGTACTTC. Residues: CATSRDIGGPETQYF.

This chain links TRBV30 with TRBJ1-1, with TRBD1 matching 8 bases. Germline V gives CDR1 GTSNPN, CDR2 SVGIG (reference sequence). With V trimmed by 6 bases and J by 4 bases, 13 bases remained unmatched. This CDR3 spans 15 amino acids. The CDR3 loop is CACQAGDRLTTEAFF. The CDR3 DNA sequence: TGTGCCTGCCAGGCGGGGGACAGGCTCACCACTGAAGCTTTCTTT.

The rearrangement joins TRBV5-4 to TRBJ2-5; possible D gene TRBD2, 6 bases. The germline V and J ends were trimmed by 2 bases and 3 bases, with 8 bases remaining between them. There are 13 residues in the CDR3. The germline CDR1 and CDR2 sequences are SGHNT and YYREEE (reference sequence). The CDR3 here is CASSLGGEETQYF. The CDR3 DNA is TGTGCCAGCAGCTTAGGCGGGGAAGAGACCCAGTACTTC.

V gene TRBV18 combines with J gene TRBJ2-1; D is ambiguous. Germline V gene sequence: CDR1 KGHSH, CDR2 LQKENI. The CDR3 consists of 13 residues. Deletions cut 3 bases from V and 6 bases from J, with 9 bases between. CDR3 DNA sequence: TGTGCCAGCTCACCGCAAGGCCTCAATGAGCAGTTCTTC. It translates to CASSPQGLNEQFF.

This chain connects TRBV15 to TRBJ2-5; the match to TRBD2 covers 12 bases. V lost 1 base, J lost 1 base, and 7 bases stayed unmatched. There are 18 residues in the CDR3. Germline V gene data show CDR1 as LNHNV and CDR2 as YYDKDF (reference sequence). The CDR3 here is CATSRVLAGGPGQETQYF. The CDR3 bases are TGTGCCACCAGCAGAGTTCTAGCGGGAGGGCCGGGCCAAGAGACCCAGTACTTC.

V gene TRBV30 combines with J gene TRBJ2-5; TRBD1 might be the D (6 bases). The CDR3 is 14 residues long. Trimming took off 1 base at V and 4 bases at J, with 13 bases between the two ends. Germline V gives CDR1 GTSNPN, CDR2 SVGIG (reference sequence). The CDR3 DNA sequence: TGTGCCTGGAGTGCGGGGACATACCCAGAGACCCAGTACTTC. Translated, it gives CAWSAGTYPETQYF.

The chain links TRBV7-2 to TRBJ2-6; no definite D call. CDR3 length: 13 residues. Trimming stripped 5 bases from V and 4 bases from J, with 6 bases between. From germline, CDR1 is SGHTA and CDR2 FQGNSA. CDR3 in DNA: TGTGCCAGCAGCCCTACGGGGGCCAACGTCCTGACTTTC. Translation gives CASSPTGANVLTF.

In this sample, this clone turned up once. The chain couples TRBV10-3 to TRBJ2-7; D gene unclear. V was pared by 2 bases and J by 5 bases, with 7 bases between. The CDR3 covers 12 residues. CDR1 and CDR2 (germline): ENHRY, SYGVKD. The chain's CDR3 is CAISEVDDEQYF. CDR3 coding DNA: TGTGCCATCAGTGAGGTAGATGACGAGCAGTACTTC.

This clone showed up just once. This chain uses TRBV7-9 with TRBJ1-1; 10 bases line up with TRBD1. Unmatched junction bases numbered 8, after V lost 1 base and J lost 3 bases. Germline values: CDR1 SEHNR, CDR2 FQNEAQ (reference sequence). The CDR3 covers 17 residues. The CDR3: CASSLVGQGTWDTEAFF. The CDR3 DNA follows: TGTGCCAGCAGCTTAGTGGGACAGGGGACCTGGGACACTGAAGCTTTCTTT.